This T cell receptor (beta chain) is drawn from a study of shared clonotypes between healthy human individuals. The CDR3 runs to 17 residues. Germline CDR1 reads SGHAT; CDR2 reads FQNNGV. V lost 3 bases, J lost 2 bases, and 13 bases stayed unmatched. The genomic DNA of each subset was split evenly across several immunoSEQ plates. Assay used: immunoSEQ multiplex PCR; TCRdb lists only in-frame clones, some missing. The data show about 490,000 clones, roughly 80% seen once. Sequenced: PBMCs. V gene TRBV11-2 combines with J gene TRBJ2-7; 7 nucleotides match TRBD2. The TCR originated in a woman in her thirties or forties in good health. Some clones in this sample may be carry-over from other donors' samples. CDR3 loop: CASSFGYLAAAPYEQYF. In DNA form, the CDR3 reads TGTGCCAGCAGCTTTGGGTACCTAGCGGCCGCCCCCTACGAGCAGTACTTC. Drawing the rest from reference TRBV11-2 and TRBJ2-7, the complete variable domain is EAGVAQSPRYKIIEKRQSVAFWCNPISGHATLYWYQQILGQGPKLLIQFQNNGVVDDSQLPKDRFSAERLKGVDSTLKIQPAKLEDSAVYLCASSFGYLAAAPYEQYFGPGTRLTVT.